This T cell receptor beta chain was sequenced during a study of OX40 agonist ivuxolimab in advanced cancers. Background on the study: Treatment of patients was with ivuxolimab, an agonistic anti-OX40 (CD134) antibody.

Trimming took 2 bases from V and 7 from J; bases not matched to a gene: 3. Germline V CDR1 and CDR2: SNHLY, FYNNEI. The CDR3 is 14 amino acids. The repertoire was sequenced with immunoSEQ multiplex PCR; TCRdb's copy has only in-frame clones and lacks some. Here the sample spans approximately 82,000 clones, 90% to 95% being singletons. The origin of this receptor is an adult with an advanced solid tumor such as melanoma, head and neck, liver or kidney cancer. J is TRBJ1-4 and V is TRBV2, with TRBD1 identical over 8 bases. Source: CD4+ or CD8+ T cells sorted from blood, taken in a trial of the OX40 agonist ivuxolimab. The CDR3 coding sequence is TGTGCCAGCAGTGAACAGGGGGCTAGTGAAAAACTGTTTTTT. Translation gives CASSEQGASEKLFF.